A selection of T cell receptor beta chains follows, all from one sample in a study of cytomegalovirus exposure and HLA in healthy donors. The assay was immunoSEQ multiplex PCR, and TCRdb's table has in-frame clones only and misses some. This table holds some 180,000 clones, roughly 80% found once. The sequenced material came from PBMCs. These receptors were taken from a woman aged 30 to 39 in good health and CMV-seronegative. Both conserved end residues are part of each CDR3. Clone size is shown for a subset of rows, as once, few, many or a class of expanded clone.

v_call,clone_size,cdr3_aa
TRBV6-1,-,CASSVQGVVTEAFF
TRBV5-1,-,CASSSTAFSYNEQFF
TRBV6-5,-,CASTPLAGASYEQYF
TRBV29-1,-,CSVITRGFGREQYF
TRBV15,-,CATSRDRVYTGELFF
TRBV28,-,CASSDVLWTGTNTGELFF
TRBV11-2,-,CASRGGQKQYYGYTF
TRBV27,-,CASSLSSNRELFF
TRBV19,-,CASSPRQGPEQYF
TRBV6-4,-,CASSEAGGTGELFF
TRBV5-6,few,CASSFLQLNTEAFF
TRBV27,-,CASRPTGSLGYTF
TRBV6-6,-,CASSYSQGAETQYF
TRBV11-2,-,CASSLPSGIGQYF
TRBV5-1,-,CASSYGTIIKETQYF
TRBV7-9,-,CSSSLGLGQGTANEKLFF
TRBV6-1,-,CASSTGRNEKLFF
TRBV4-2,-,CASSLVAGGPGNEQFF
TRBV29-1,-,CSVGYGQGPDQPQHF
TRBV9,-,CASSLLPGTGELFF
TRBV5-1,few,CASSPQGPGELFF
TRBV4-1,-,CASSQDRGPNYGYTF
TRBV5-4,-,CASSQTGDYGYTF
TRBV10-3,few,CAIKGTGEETQYF
TRBV7-9,-,CSSSFTYSEAFF
TRBV4-1,-,CASSQVGVNTEAFF
TRBV5-5,-,CASSLRHPDLAKNIQYF
TRBV19,-,CASSTVGQGITDTQYF
TRBV5-1,-,CASSLADRADTGELFF
TRBV5-1,once,CASSLIDYTEAFF
TRBV2,-,CASSELMQVANYGYTF
TRBV5-1,-,CASRRDREIYGYPF
TRBV7-2,few,CASSLFLDRPYEQYF
TRBV2,-,CASSYRQGSLYGYTF
TRBV5-1,-,CASSDPQGGSTEAFF
TRBV5-1,-,CASSRTGPNNSPLHF
TRBV9,-,CASSVAGTGTYEQYF
TRBV27,-,CARRTQGGVNTEAFF
TRBV25-1,-,CASSDLLEKLFF
TRBV5-1,-,CASSQLAGGPMADTQYF
TRBV7-8,once,CASSPRLAGGTLPSYNEQFF
TRBV7-8,-,CASTRRGGGQRNTEAFF
TRBV19,-,CASSIPGGDGTQYF
TRBV7-9,-,CASSLGQGATHEQYF
TRBV4-1,few,CASSQSYSGRAYNEQFF
TRBV4-1,-,CASSHTGKRETQYF
TRBV27,-,CASSYTGSNYGYTF
TRBV19,-,CASSMSRDREETQYF
TRBV5-1,-,CASSRQGLIGGYPF
TRBV2,-,CASSEAWTGEGQPQHF
TRBV2,-,CASSEATGVGGYTF
TRBV27,-,CASSPGTSGSYEQYF
TRBV5-4,few,CASSLKIGGSEGYTF
TRBV27,-,CASTLSPDSLYGYTF
TRBV6-5,-,CVSSQLENSPLHF
TRBV29-1,-,CSVEAWGGKTEAFF
TRBV19,-,CASSMRDRGRTQYF
TRBV2,-,CASSRMSNQETQYF
TRBV13,-,CASSSAGLAAYNEQFF
TRBV29-1,few,CSGDRTMNTEAFF